This T cell receptor (beta chain) was obtained from a study of T-cell reconstitution after alpha-beta-depleted transplantation in children. A few counts support this clonotype. The CDR3 loop spans 16 amino acids. The germline gives CDR1 DFQATT, CDR2 SNEGSKA (reference sequence). Trimming removed 6 bases from V and 3 bases from J, with 21 bases in between. A TCRbeta library incorporating unique molecular identifiers was prepared. TCRdb redid the calling of the PCR reads with MiXCR, one entry per CDR3 protein. Of around 530,000 distinct CDR3 sequences detected, about 33% appear once; the ten largest clones hold around 2.5%.

V gene TRBV20-1 combines with J gene TRBJ1-5; D might be TRBD1 (6 bases). This specimen consisted of PBMCs from the stem cell graft donor, obtained from the stem cell graft. The TCR originated in a human donor who donated a stem cell graft to a child with aplastic anemia. CDR3 in amino acids: CSAKMPGRGNNQPQHF. CDR3 coding DNA: TGCAGTGCGAAGATGCCCGGCAGGGGTAACAATCAGCCCCAGCATTTT.